The sequence of this TCR beta chain was determined in a study of T cells in Graves' hyperthyroidism and ophthalmopathy (dated by TCRdb to between 2018 and 2021). Broadly, across the study: Peripheral blood samples were taken at the time of initial diagnosis, prior to any treatment. A discovery cohort of approximately 97 patients, roughly 45 with Graves' ophthalmopathy and 57 with stable Graves' hyperthyroidism, was used to find distinguishing TCR V-J signatures. Prospective prediction of ophthalmopathy was tested in an independent validation cohort of 18 to 20 hyperthyroidism patients and 17 patients who later progressed to ophthalmopathy. For training and testing, the 80 to 100 patients in the discovery cohort were randomly divided in a 7:3 ratio. In several Graves' hyperthyroidism patients, the study also compared T-cell repertoires from thyroid tissue with T-cell repertoires from blood. Once sampling was done, hyperthyroidism patients were given methimazole at a starting dose of 30 mg daily, whereas ophthalmopathy patients were given high-dose intravenous methylprednisolone. The paper describes TCR Vbeta CDR3 sequencing of 135 peripheral blood samples, made up of around 41 ophthalmopathy patients, roughly 80 hyperthyroidism patients and 17 progressor patients.

The full study reports these points: In validation, the model predicted progression to ophthalmopathy with just under 71% sensitivity and around 72% specificity, a median of about 6.7 months before onset. Most expanded thyroid clonotypes (frequency above 0.001) were also found in blood, which suggests that blood repertoires may mirror thyroid immune responses. Sample size was not statistically predetermined, and blinding of investigators to group allocation was not performed. A 13 V-J signature model separated ophthalmopathy from stable hyperthyroidism, with approximately 86% sensitivity and 81.08% specificity in cross-validation and 80%/75% in testing.

Graves' hyperthyroidism was defined as stable when no progression to ophthalmopathy occurred over 18 months of follow-up. The hyperthyroidism patients were between 18 and 65 years old and newly diagnosed, with a disease duration of less than 2 months. Exclusion was applied to patients with uncontrolled infections, other autoimmune diseases, pregnancy or lactation. Clinical symptoms, serum thyroxine and TRAb, thyroid ultrasound, and orbital computed tomography formed the basis for the diagnoses. Ficoll-Paque density gradient centrifugation was used to isolate PBMCs from approximately 10 ml of fresh peripheral blood. Total RNA was extracted with Trizol reagent, and quality was checked on an Agilent 2100 Bioanalyzer. This clonotype was observed many times. It lacks a known antigen. No base quality information exists; no much larger clone differs at one position. TCR beta CDR3 regions were amplified from RNA transcripts. For the first round of RT-PCR on the TCR CDR3, the HTBI primer set was used together with the Qiagen OneStep RT-PCR kit. Libraries were constructed in a second round of multiplex PCR, after which size selection and purification were carried out. Sequencing of the libraries was done on an Illumina HiSeq2000 using paired-end 100 bp reads. The authors processed their data as follows. SOAPnuke was used to process the raw data, throwing out any read that contained adapters or uncalled bases, had a mean Phred below 15, or lacked an exact constant-primer or identifier match. High-quality paired reads were merged with COPE v1.2.5, and unique nucleotide sequences were defined as clonotypes. Clonotypes were aligned to IMGT TRBV, TRBD and TRBJ reference segments using MiTCR v1.1. The analysis was restricted to V-J combinations with a frequency above 0.0001, which together covered just over 98% of the repertoires. The TCS score was defined as F50 (clonal expansion) divided by E x V (chaos), with BLOSUM62-based TCRdist calculated between CDR3 peptides within each V-J. Welch's t-statistics and random forest reduced fewer than 550 V-J features to about 13, which were used in a naive Bayes classifier (R e1071). Using fastp trimming at Q25 and MiXCR clonotype assembly, TCRdb reanalyzed the public sequencing data and kept in-frame beta chains. Records with the same CDR3 protein are collapsed into one entry carrying the most frequent genes and DNA. These V and J calls derive from TCRdb rather than the authors' analysis. The sample contains approximately 740,000 distinct CDR3 sequences, less than 15% of them found a single time. The ten largest clones capture roughly 10% of the sample.

The CDR3 spans 15 residues, from the cysteine through the phenylalanine. This entry keeps only the CDR3 DNA: 45 bases, framed from base 1. V and J are truncated by 5 bases and 2 bases respectively, leaving an intervening sequence of 16 bases. Per the germline V gene (reference sequence), DFQATT is the CDR1 and SNEGSKA is the CDR2. The chain couples TRBV20-1 to TRBJ2-1; the D gene is perhaps TRBD1, on 6 matching bases. The receptor was derived from a woman under 30 with Graves' hyperthyroidism. Source material: blood. The DNA sequence follows: TGCAGTGCTGTAAAGGGGGTCGGAACCTACAATGAGCAGTTCTTC. This yields the protein CSAVKGVGTYNEQFF.